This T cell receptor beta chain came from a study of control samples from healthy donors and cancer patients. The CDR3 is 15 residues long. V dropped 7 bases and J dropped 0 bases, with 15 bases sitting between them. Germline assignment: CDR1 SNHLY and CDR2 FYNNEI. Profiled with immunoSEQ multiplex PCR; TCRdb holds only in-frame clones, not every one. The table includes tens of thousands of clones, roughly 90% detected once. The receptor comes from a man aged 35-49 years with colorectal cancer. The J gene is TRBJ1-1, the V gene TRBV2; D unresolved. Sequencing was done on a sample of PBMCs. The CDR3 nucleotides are TGTGCCAGCAAGTTACAAGTGGGTTTGAACACTGAAGCTTTCTTT. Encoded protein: CASKLQVGLNTEAFF.